Below are 6 T cell receptor beta chains sequenced from a single sample in a study of T-cell memory formation after mild COVID-19 (dated by TCRdb to 2020 to 2022). Library construction relied on 5' RACE. For sequencing, an Illumina NovaSeq 6000 was employed. The public reads were quality trimmed at Q25 with fastp and then assembled into clones with MiXCR by TCRdb, keeping productive beta chains. CDR3 protein duplicates are merged, each entry listing the most common genes and DNA. Present in this sample are about 110,000 distinct CDR3 sequences, approximately 15% of which were seen just once. The ten largest clones add up to around 43% of the sample. The specimen was PBMCs or a T cell subset sorted from them (not recorded which). The source is a man aged 18 to 30 who had mild COVID-19 (a few samples of this study predate the infection). The sample titles of this study are shuffled in the database, so cell type and time point are left out; the donor was told from shared clones.

The V gene is TRBV5-1, the J gene TRBJ1-5, with D perhaps TRBD1 (5 bases). The CDR3 spans 12 residues. V shed 5 bases and J shed 6 bases, with 9 bases lying between them. The germline gives CDR1 SGHRS, CDR2 YFSETQ. CDR3 bases: TGCGCCAGCAGGACAGTTACTCAGCCCCAGCATTTT. Translating it yields CASRTVTQPQHF.

The rearrangement joins TRBV4-2 to TRBJ2-7; TRBD2 agrees at 7 bases. The CDR3 consists of 16 residues. Germline V gene sequence: CDR1 LGHNA, CDR2 YNFKEQ. Trimming at V came to 2 bases and at J to 7 bases, leaving 14 bases not matched to a gene. CDR3 sequence reads: CASSQPLREAPLEQYF. In DNA, the CDR3 is TGTGCCAGCAGCCAACCCCTCCGGGAGGCCCCCTTGGAGCAGTACTTC.

A few counts support this clonotype. The chain uses TRBV7-9 and TRBJ1-1, with D hard to call. The CDR3 runs to 11 residues. With 6 bases removed from V and 3 bases from J, the gap between germline ends came to 5 bases. Germline V lookup: CDR1 SEHNR, CDR2 FQNEAQ (reference sequence). This chain's CDR3 is CASSQYTEAFF. The CDR3 DNA follows: TGTGCCAGCAGTCAATACACTGAAGCTTTCTTT.

The V call is TRBV5-6, the J call TRBJ2-1; 11 nucleotides line up with TRBD1. Germline V gene sequence: CDR1 SGHDT, CDR2 YYEEEE. V was clipped by 4 bases and J by 9 bases; unmatched bases: 3. The CDR3 runs to 13 residues. CDR3 residues: CASSVGQGGEQFF. CDR3 sequence (DNA): TGTGCCAGCAGCGTGGGACAGGGGGGTGAGCAGTTCTTC.

This chain links TRBV29-1 with TRBJ2-5; D remains ambiguous. The ends were cut back, 1 base at V and 4 bases at J, with 10 bases in the middle. CDR3 size: 13 residues. Germline V lookup: CDR1 SQVTM, CDR2 ANQGSEA. The chain's CDR3 is CSVEVIPGETQYF. CDR3 nucleotides: TGCAGCGTTGAAGTTATACCGGGAGAGACCCAGTACTTC.

At least ten counts were recorded for this clonotype. CDR3 sequence (DNA): TGTGCCAGCAGCGTAGAGGGAACAGCCCAAGAGACCCAGTACTTC. Its protein is CASSVEGTAQETQYF. This chain connects TRBV9 to TRBJ2-5; D is undetermined. CDR3 length: 15 amino acids. CDR1 is SGDLS and CDR2 is YYNGEE in the germline V gene. Trimming removed 0 bases at V and 1 base at J, with 10 bases between.